Following are 32 T cell receptor beta chains from one sample sequenced in a study of shared clonotypes between healthy human individuals (TCRdb year 2020). CD8 naive samples were CD45RO-negative cells positively selected for CCR7, giving a CD45RA+CCR7+ population that excluded TemRA cells. Library preparation used the immunoSEQ multiplex PCR assay. TCRdb carries this immuneACCESS record with in-frame sequences only. Its versions omit some clonotypes, under half of them owing to an unresolved V gene in the studies checked, with the rest unexplained. Recorded for this sample are around 2,100,000 clones; less than 95% of them occurred a single time. Of the sample, 0.9% to 1.5% falls within the top ten clones. Material for sequencing was naive CD8+ T cells sorted from blood. In the paper's terms, the cell subset or site label means: CD45RA+CCR7+. Receptors were obtained from a man aged 18 to 29 in good health.

The chain combines TRBV27 with TRBJ1-4; 7 nucleotides agree with TRBD1. Germline assignment: CDR1 MNHEY and CDR2 SMNVEV (reference sequence). This CDR3 is 16 amino acids long. V lost 2 bases to trimming and J lost 4 bases; unmatched junction nucleotides: 7. For the CDR3, the DNA is TGTGCCAGCAGTTTAGGGGGGACAGTACTTAATGAAAAACTGTTTTTT. Translated, it gives CASSLGGTVLNEKLFF. The full variable domain, with the rest looked up from reference TRBV27 and TRBJ1-4, is EAQVTQNPRYLITVTGKKLTVTCSQNMNHEYMSWYRQDPGLGLRQIYYSMNVEVTDKGDVPEGYKVSRKEKRNFPLILESPSPNQTSLYFCASSLGGTVLNEKLFFGSGTQLSVL.

The V call is TRBV29-1, the J call TRBJ2-2; D not resolved. CDR1 and CDR2 (germline): SQVTM, ANQGSEA. V lost 3 bases, J lost 4 bases, and 12 bases lay in between. This CDR3 is 14 amino acids long. The CDR3 bases are TGCAGCGTTGAGTCCGGGTCCGGCACCGGGGAGCTGTTTTTT. As protein: CSVESGSGTGELFF.

The V gene is TRBV5-5, the J gene TRBJ1-3; the D is unclear. CDR3 size: 12 residues. Germline V lookup: CDR1 SGHKS, CDR2 YYEKEE (reference sequence). Trimming removed 0 bases from V and 4 bases from J, with 2 bases in between. The CDR3 reads CASSLAGNTIYF. The DNA of the CDR3 is TGTGCCAGCAGCTTGGCCGGAAACACCATATATTTT.

The chain recombines TRBV29-1 with TRBJ2-5; 10 bases fit TRBD2. The J call may be faulty, since TRBJ2-7 better matches the DNA end. Germline loops: CDR1 SQVTM, CDR2 ANQGSEA. The CDR3 covers 13 residues. The DNA for the CDR3 is TGCAGCGTTTGCCCAGCGGGAGGGAACGAGCAGTACTTC. Translation gives CSVCPAGGNEQYF.

The rearrangement uses TRBV29-1 and TRBJ2-5; D call uncertain. The germline CDR1 and CDR2 sequences are SQVTM and ANQGSEA. V was pared by 2 bases and J by 4 bases, with 11 bases between. This CDR3 comprises 13 residues. DNA of the CDR3: TGCAGCGTTGAAACTGGGTCCCCAGAGACCCAGTACTTC. It translates to CSVETGSPETQYF.

This clone was detected only once. V and J are TRBV15 and TRBJ2-3; D could derive from TRBD1 or TRBD2 (5 bases each). The CDR3 has 13 amino acids. The V and J ends lost 6 bases and 2 bases respectively, with 9 bases between them. Germline CDR1 reads LNHNV; CDR2 reads YYDKDF (reference sequence). The CDR3 is CATRGDSTDTQYF. The CDR3 region has the DNA TGTGCCACCAGGGGGGATTCCACAGATACGCAGTATTTT.

The genes are TRBV28 and TRBJ2-1, with 9 bases fitting TRBD2. Germline CDR1 MDHEN, CDR2 SYDVKM. Germline trimming cut 4 bases from V and 1 base from J; bases unmatched to any gene: 8. This CDR3 comprises 17 residues. The chain's CDR3 is CASSSEREALSYNEQFF. CDR3 DNA: TGTGCCAGCAGTTCGGAGCGGGAGGCCCTATCCTACAATGAGCAGTTCTTC. The full variable domain, rest sourced from reference TRBV28 and TRBJ2-1, is DVKVTQSSRYLVKRTGEKVFLECVQDMDHENMFWYRQDPGLGLRLIYFSYDVKMKEKGDIPEGYSVSREKKERFSLILESASTNQTSMYLCASSSEREALSYNEQFFGPGTRLTVL.

The rearrangement links TRBV4-1 to TRBJ2-7; no reliable D call. Germline CDR1 and CDR2: MGHRA and YSYEKL. The CDR3 is made up of 16 amino acids. The V gene lost 3 bases and the J gene lost 0 bases, with 15 bases spanning the gap. For the CDR3, the DNA is TGCGCCAGCAGCCAGGGAAGAACCTCTTTCTCCTACGAGCAGTACTTC. Translation gives CASSQGRTSFSYEQYF.

The V and J genes are TRBV29-1 and TRBJ1-2, with D tentatively TRBD1 (5 bases). Germline V gene lookup returns CDR1 SQVTM and CDR2 ANQGSEA. The CDR3 sequence is 15 residues long. V was cut by 0 bases and J by 4 bases, with 15 bases left in between. The CDR3 sequence: CSVEDRDLLTYGYTF. The CDR3 DNA reads as TGCAGCGTTGAAGATCGGGACCTCCTAACCTATGGCTACACCTTC. Full variable domain (missing parts from reference TRBV29-1 and TRBJ1-2): SAVISQKPSRDICQRGTSLTIQCQVDSQVTMMFWYRQQPGQSLTLIATANQGSEATYESGFVIDKFPISRPNLTFSTLTVSNMSPEDSSIYLCSVEDRDLLTYGYTFGSGTRLTVV.

This clone came up a few times. The chain has TRBV5-1 and TRBJ2-7; 8 bases align to TRBD1. V trimming: 0 bases; J trimming: 5 bases; junction bases outside the gene matches: 4. The CDR3 is 14 residues long. The germline V gene encodes CDR1 SGHRS and CDR2 YFSETQ. The chain's CDR3 is CASSLGQGFNEQYF. CDR3 nucleotides: TGCGCCAGCAGCTTGGGACAGGGGTTCAACGAGCAGTACTTC.

A remark on this clone: Other DNA sequences in this specimen translate into the identical CDR3. The V gene is TRBV27, the J gene TRBJ2-7, with a tentative D call TRBD1 (6 bases). CDR3 length: 13 residues. From germline, CDR1 is MNHEY and CDR2 SMNVEV (reference sequence). Trimming took off 6 bases at V and 2 bases at J, with 11 bases between the two ends. The CDR3 here is CASRPQGTYEQYF. CDR3 DNA sequence: TGTGCCAGCAGACCACAGGGAACCTACGAGCAGTACTTC.

In regard to this clone: The same CDR3 can be traced to other DNA sequences in this sample. This chain links TRBV4-1 with TRBJ2-1, with D tentatively TRBD2 (5 bases). Germline loops: CDR1 MGHRA, CDR2 YSYEKL. V lost 1 base and J lost 0, with 7 bases in between. This CDR3 has 15 residues. CDR3 residues: CASSQGRGSYNEQFF. CDR3 sequence (DNA): TGCGCCAGCAGCCAAGGACGGGGCTCCTACAATGAGCAGTTCTTC.

The V and J genes are TRBV4-3 and TRBJ2-1; D is possibly TRBD2 (5 bases). Germline V gene sequence: CDR1 LGHNA, CDR2 YSLEER. The CDR3 is made up of 15 amino acids. V was cut by 0 bases and J by 6 bases, with 12 bases left in between. This CDR3 is CASSQDPEGVNEQFF. CDR3 in DNA: TGCGCCAGCAGCCAAGATCCCGAGGGAGTCAATGAGCAGTTCTTC.

This clone showed up just once. Within the sample, other DNA sequences also encode this same CDR3. The rearrangement links TRBV27 to TRBJ2-7; D remains ambiguous. V shed 0 bases and J shed 1 base, with 7 bases lying between them. The CDR3 contains 14 residues. Germline V CDR1 and CDR2: MNHEY, SMNVEV (reference sequence). This CDR3 reads CASSLSGPSYEQYF. CDR3 nucleotides: TGTGCCAGCAGTTTATCCGGTCCGTCCTACGAGCAGTACTTC.

As for this clone: The sample contains more than one DNA sequence encoding this CDR3. This rearrangement joins TRBV6-5 to TRBJ1-1, with a tentative D call TRBD1 (5 bases). V lost 3 bases and J lost 2, with 10 bases in between. Looked up from germline, CDR1 is MNHEY and CDR2 is SVGAGI. The CDR3 has 14 residues. CDR3 in DNA: TGTGCCAGCAGTTATGGGGGGTTTAACACTGAAGCTTTCTTT. Translated: CASSYGGFNTEAFF.

The gene calls are TRBV27 and TRBJ2-7, with TRBD2 matching over 10 bases. The V gene end was trimmed by 6 bases and the J gene end by 3 bases; junction bases not matched to a gene: 5. Germline lookup yields CDR1 MNHEY and CDR2 SMNVEV (reference sequence). This CDR3 region has 14 residues. CDR3 in DNA: TGTGCCAGCAGCTCCGCTAGCGGGGGCTACGAGCAGTACTTC. Protein: CASSSASGGYEQYF.

This rearrangement joins TRBV5-6 to TRBJ2-7; 10 nucleotides align to TRBD1. Germline lookup yields CDR1 SGHDT and CDR2 YYEEEE. The length of the CDR3 is 17 residues. V was pared by 2 bases and J by 0 bases, with 8 bases of the junction left unmatched. CDR3 sequence (DNA): TGTGCCAGCAGCTTCGCGACGGGACAGGGGATCTCCTACGAGCAGTACTTC. Protein: CASSFATGQGISYEQYF.

The chain employs TRBV10-3 and TRBJ2-5; 8 nucleotides align to TRBD1. CDR1 is ENHRY, CDR2 SYGVKD, per germline. With 0 bases clipped from V and 1 base from J, the junction kept 4 bases outside the gene matches. This CDR3 is 16 amino acids long. The CDR3 protein is CAISESAGQGQETQYF. CDR3 in DNA: TGTGCCATCAGTGAGTCTGCTGGACAGGGCCAAGAGACCCAGTACTTC.

This clone was recorded once. The chain employs TRBV6-5 and TRBJ2-7, with D perhaps TRBD1 (6 bases). The germline V and J ends were trimmed by 6 bases and 1 base, with 16 bases remaining between them. CDR1 MNHEY and CDR2 SVGAGI come from the germline V gene. CDR3 length equals 15 residues. CDR3 DNA sequence: TGTGCCAGCAGCCCTGAACAGGGAATTTCCTACGAGCAGTACTTC. Its translation: CASSPEQGISYEQYF.

J is TRBJ2-1 and V is TRBV7-9, with TRBD2 matching 8 bases. The CDR3 has 16 amino acids. The junction had 4 bases not matched to a gene; V was cut back by 2 bases and J by 1 base. Germline V lookup: CDR1 SEHNR, CDR2 FQNEAQ (reference sequence). The CDR3 loop reads CASSLYAGGSYNEQFF. CDR3 nucleotide sequence: TGTGCCAGCAGCTTATACGCGGGAGGATCCTACAATGAGCAGTTCTTC.

The rearrangement links TRBV13 to TRBJ1-2, with unresolved D. CDR1 and CDR2 from the germline V gene are PRHDT and FYEKMQ (reference sequence). The V end was cut by 7 bases, the J end by 0 bases, with 9 bases between. The CDR3 is made up of 13 amino acids. The CDR3 here is CASTYLTNYGYTF. The DNA of the CDR3 is TGTGCCAGCACTTACCTGACTAACTATGGCTACACCTTC.

The CDR3 region has the DNA TGTGCCAGCAGGCCTTACAGGGGGCGATTCACAGATACGCAGTATTTT. It specifies CASRPYRGRFTDTQYF. The chain employs TRBV27 and TRBJ2-3; 9 bases map to TRBD1. Germline trimming cut 6 bases from V and 2 bases from J; bases unmatched to any gene: 9. This CDR3 has 16 residues. CDR1 is MNHEY, CDR2 SMNVEV, per germline (reference sequence).

The chain's CDR3 is CASSLHPTYEQYF. Written as DNA, the CDR3 is TGTGCCAGCAGCTTACACCCAACCTACGAGCAGTACTTC. V usage is TRBV9 and J usage is TRBJ2-7; no definite D call. V lost 4 bases and J lost 2, with 10 bases in between. CDR1 and CDR2 from the germline V gene are SGDLS and YYNGEE. The CDR3 is 13 amino acids.

The chain is built from TRBV6-1 and TRBJ2-7; D assignment may be TRBD1 or TRBD2 (7 bases each). CDR3 length: 18 residues. Deletions cut 2 bases from V and 3 bases from J, with 23 bases between. Germline V gene sequence: CDR1 MNHNS, CDR2 SASEGT. The CDR3 protein is CASSERDVKRDRIYEQYF. Written as DNA, the CDR3 is TGTGCCAGCAGTGAACGAGACGTCAAGCGGGACAGAATCTACGAGCAGTACTTC.

The rearrangement joins TRBV4-1 to TRBJ2-5, with D perhaps matching TRBD2 (5 bases). This CDR3 has 17 residues. CDR1 MGHRA and CDR2 YSYEKL come from the germline V gene. V was trimmed by 0 bases and J by 5 bases, leaving 19 bases between them. The CDR3 DNA is TGCGCCAGCAGCCAAGAGGTGGGCACTATGGCGGGCGAGACCCAGTACTTC. This sequence encodes CASSQEVGTMAGETQYF.

This sequence joins TRBV5-6 and TRBJ2-1; D could derive from TRBD1 or TRBD2 (5 bases each). There are 14 residues in the CDR3. Germline V gene data show CDR1 as SGHDT and CDR2 as YYEEEE. V lost 2 bases and J 4 bases, leaving 10 bases between the germline ends. The CDR3 region is CASSLYGAYNEQFF. The DNA for the CDR3 is TGTGCCAGCAGCTTATACGGGGCGTACAATGAGCAGTTCTTC.

The rearrangement uses TRBV7-9 and TRBJ2-1, with 11 positions matching TRBD2. This CDR3 comprises 16 residues. V gave up 5 bases and J gave up 2 bases; unmatched junction bases: 5. Germline V CDR1 and CDR2: SEHNR, FQNEAQ (reference sequence). CDR3 coding DNA: TGTGCCAGCAGCGCTAGCGGGAGGAGGGCCTACAATGAGCAGTTCTTC. Translated: CASSASGRRAYNEQFF.

The CDR3 region is CASSSLDREFYEQYF. CDR3 bases: TGTGCCAGCAGCTCCCTCGACAGGGAATTTTACGAGCAGTACTTC. J is TRBJ2-7 and V is TRBV5-6; TRBD1 matches at 7 bases. From germline, CDR1 is SGHDT and CDR2 YYEEEE. CDR3 length: 15 residues. With V trimmed by 3 bases and J by 4 bases, 10 bases remained unmatched.

As regards this clone: At one end, the junction sequence differs from germline, possibly due to a read error. J is TRBJ1-2 and V is TRBV9; 8 bases fit TRBD1. The CDR3 is 14 residues long. Germline-derived CDR1 and CDR2 are SGDLS and YYNGEE. CDR3 nucleotides: TGTGCCAGCAGCGCCGTGACAGGGGCTTTCGTCCCAGGCTTC. Translated: CASSAVTGAFVPGF.

The chain has TRBV7-9 and TRBJ1-1, with unresolved D. CDR1 is SEHNR and CDR2 is FQNEAQ in the germline V gene (reference sequence). The CDR3 extends over 14 amino acids. Trimming took off 5 bases at V and 5 bases at J, with 15 bases between the two ends. The CDR3 region has the DNA TGTGCCAGCAGCGTAACCGCCTCGGGGACTGAAGCTTTCTTT. Translation: CASSVTASGTEAFF.

The V gene is TRBV10-3, the J gene TRBJ1-5; TRBD1 might be the D (5 bases). This CDR3 has 14 amino acids. The germline V and J ends were trimmed by 3 bases and 6 bases, with 12 bases remaining between them. CDR1 is ENHRY, CDR2 SYGVKD, per germline. The CDR3 nucleotides read TGTGCCATCAGTGACGAGCAGGGCGGTCAGCCCCAGCATTTT. This translates into CAISDEQGGQPQHF.

CDR3 nucleotide sequence: TGTGCCAGCAGCGTCGAGGCGGACCCCTACGAGCAGTACTTC. Protein sequence: CASSVEADPYEQYF. The chain links TRBV9 to TRBJ2-7; the D is unclear. Germline loops: CDR1 SGDLS, CDR2 YYNGEE. The CDR3 has 14 amino acids. V lost 2 bases and J lost 2, with 11 bases in between.